The source of this T cell receptor beta chain is a study of blood T cell repertoires in COVID-19. Study information: Sites in the United States, Italy and Spain provided acute and convalescent COVID-19 samples. PBMCs, B-cell-depleted T cells, or T cells provided the cDNA or gDNA that made up the material.

Original methodology: Amplification with reference gene primers provided the estimates of nucleated cell counts. Profiling relied on immunoSEQ multiplex PCR, and the TCRdb table lists in-frame clones only, not all of them. The V and J calls and the clone size are those of that table, but D and trimming were determined from the DNA. The table lists about 89,000 clones, 80% of them singletons. Sequencing was performed on peripheral blood. This clonotype originated in a woman aged 80 or over with acute or convalescent COVID-19.

The CDR3 DNA follows: TGTGCCAGCAGTTCCCAAATAGCAGATACGCAGTATTTT. Translating gives CASSSQIADTQYF. The chain recombines TRBV12-3 or TRBV12-4 with TRBJ2-3; unclear D gene. The CDR3 contains 13 residues. The V end lost 4 bases, the J end lost 4 bases, and 9 bases lay between the germline ends.